This T cell receptor (beta chain) is drawn from a study of cytomegalovirus exposure and HLA in healthy donors. Measured with immunoSEQ multiplex PCR; TCRdb has only the in-frame clones, and not every one. The sample holds fewer than 85,000 clones, roughly 89% seen once. Input material: PBMCs. The TCR comes from a young woman in good health and CMV-seropositive.

The CDR3 is CASSLGTSGGFITYEQYF. The CDR3 coding sequence is TGTGCCAGCAGCTTAGGGACTAGCGGGGGATTTATAACTTACGAGCAGTACTTC. The genes are TRBV7-8 and TRBJ2-7, with 13 bases aligning to TRBD2. CDR3 length equals 18 residues. Germline CDR1 SGHVS, CDR2 FQNEAQ. The V and J ends lost 1 base and 4 bases, in that order; junction bases with no gene match: 10. Based on the CDR3 plus reference TRBV7-8 and TRBJ2-7, the full variable domain is GAGVSQSPRYKVAKRGQDVALRCDPISGHVSLFWYQQALGQGPEFLTYFQNEAQLDKSGLPSDRFFAERPEGSVSTLKIQRTQQEDSAVYLCASSLGTSGGFITYEQYFGPGTRLTVT.